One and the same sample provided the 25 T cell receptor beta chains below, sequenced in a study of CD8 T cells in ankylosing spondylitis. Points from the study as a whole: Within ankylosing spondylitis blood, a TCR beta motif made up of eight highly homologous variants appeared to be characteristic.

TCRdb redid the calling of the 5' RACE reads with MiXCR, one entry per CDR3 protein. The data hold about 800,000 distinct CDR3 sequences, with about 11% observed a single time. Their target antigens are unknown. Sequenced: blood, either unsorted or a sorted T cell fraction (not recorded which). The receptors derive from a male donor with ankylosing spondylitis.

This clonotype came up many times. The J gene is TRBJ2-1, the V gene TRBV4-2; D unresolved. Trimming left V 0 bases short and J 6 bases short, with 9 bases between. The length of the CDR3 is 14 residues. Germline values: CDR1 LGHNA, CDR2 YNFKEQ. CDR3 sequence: CASSQDPSFNEQFF. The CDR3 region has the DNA TGTGCCAGCAGCCAAGATCCAAGCTTCAATGAGCAGTTCTTC.

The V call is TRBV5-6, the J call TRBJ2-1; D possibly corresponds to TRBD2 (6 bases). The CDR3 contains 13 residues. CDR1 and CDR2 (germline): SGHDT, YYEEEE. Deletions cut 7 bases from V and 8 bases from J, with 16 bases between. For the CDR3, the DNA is TGTGCCAGCGCTCGGCGGGGCAGTGATGAGCAGTTCTTC. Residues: CASARRGSDEQFF.

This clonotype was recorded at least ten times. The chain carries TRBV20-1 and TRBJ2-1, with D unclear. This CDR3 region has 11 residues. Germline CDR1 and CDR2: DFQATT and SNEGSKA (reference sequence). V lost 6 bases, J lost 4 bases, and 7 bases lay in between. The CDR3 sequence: CSASRYNEQFF. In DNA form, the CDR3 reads TGCAGTGCCTCCCGGTACAATGAGCAGTTCTTC.

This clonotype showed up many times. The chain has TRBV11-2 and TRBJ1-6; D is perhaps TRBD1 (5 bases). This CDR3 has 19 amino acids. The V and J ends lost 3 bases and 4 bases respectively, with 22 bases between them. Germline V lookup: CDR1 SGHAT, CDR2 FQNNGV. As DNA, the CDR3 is TGTGCCAGCAGCTTGACGTACGGGATGGGGCAGTTTTATAATTCACCCCTCCACTTT. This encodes CASSLTYGMGQFYNSPLHF.

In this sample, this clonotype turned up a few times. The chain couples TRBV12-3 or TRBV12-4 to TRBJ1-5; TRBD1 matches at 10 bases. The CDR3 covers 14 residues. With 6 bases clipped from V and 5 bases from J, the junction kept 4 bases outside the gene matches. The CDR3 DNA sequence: TGTGCCAGCAGCAGGACAGGGGGGTATCAGCCCCAGCATTTT. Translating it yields CASSRTGGYQPQHF.

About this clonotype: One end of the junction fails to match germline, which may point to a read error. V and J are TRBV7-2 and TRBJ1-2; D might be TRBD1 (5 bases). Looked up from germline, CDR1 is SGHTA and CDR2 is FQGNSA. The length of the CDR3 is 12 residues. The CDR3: CASSSRPGTAGF. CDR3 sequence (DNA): TGTGCCAGCAGCTCGAGACCCGGGACCGCCGGCTTC.

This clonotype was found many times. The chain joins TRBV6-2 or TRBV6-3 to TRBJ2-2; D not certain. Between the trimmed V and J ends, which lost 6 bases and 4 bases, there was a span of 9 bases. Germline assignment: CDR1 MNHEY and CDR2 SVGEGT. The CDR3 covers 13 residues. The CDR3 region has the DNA TGTGCCAGCAGCCGAAAGGGCACCGGGGAGCTGTTTTTT. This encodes CASSRKGTGELFF.

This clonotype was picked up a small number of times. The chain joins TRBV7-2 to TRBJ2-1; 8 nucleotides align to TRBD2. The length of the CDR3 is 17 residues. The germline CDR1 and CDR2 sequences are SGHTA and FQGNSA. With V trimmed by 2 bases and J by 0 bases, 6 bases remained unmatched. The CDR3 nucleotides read TGTGCCAGCAGCTTAACCCCAGCGGGAGTCTCCTACAATGAGCAGTTCTTC. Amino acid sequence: CASSLTPAGVSYNEQFF.

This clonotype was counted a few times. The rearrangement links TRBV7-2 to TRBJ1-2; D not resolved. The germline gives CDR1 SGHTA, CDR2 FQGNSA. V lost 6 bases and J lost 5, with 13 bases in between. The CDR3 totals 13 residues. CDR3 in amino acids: CASSSGIAYGYTF. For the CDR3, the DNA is TGTGCCAGCAGTTCTGGGATAGCGTATGGCTACACCTTC.

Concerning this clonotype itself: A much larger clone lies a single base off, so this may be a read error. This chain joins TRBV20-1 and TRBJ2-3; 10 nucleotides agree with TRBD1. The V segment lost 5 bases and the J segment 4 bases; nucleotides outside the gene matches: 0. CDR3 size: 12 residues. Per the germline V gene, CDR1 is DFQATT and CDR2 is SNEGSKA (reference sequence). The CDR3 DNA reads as TGCAGTGCTGGGACAGGGGCAGATACGCAGTATTTT. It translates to CSAGTGADTQYF.

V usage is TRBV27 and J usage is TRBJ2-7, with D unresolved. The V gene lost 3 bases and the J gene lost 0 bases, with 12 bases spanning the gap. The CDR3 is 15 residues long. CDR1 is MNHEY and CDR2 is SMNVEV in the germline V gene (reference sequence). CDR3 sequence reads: CASSFGQDYSYEQYF. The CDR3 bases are TGTGCCAGCAGTTTCGGGCAGGATTACTCCTACGAGCAGTACTTC.

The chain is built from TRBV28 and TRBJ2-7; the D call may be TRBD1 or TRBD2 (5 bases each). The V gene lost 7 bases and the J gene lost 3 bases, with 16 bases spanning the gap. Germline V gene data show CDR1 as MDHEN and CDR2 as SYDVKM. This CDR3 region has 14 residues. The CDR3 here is CASIPGRDVYEQYF. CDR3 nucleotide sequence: TGTGCCAGCATTCCGGGACGAGACGTCTACGAGCAGTACTTC.

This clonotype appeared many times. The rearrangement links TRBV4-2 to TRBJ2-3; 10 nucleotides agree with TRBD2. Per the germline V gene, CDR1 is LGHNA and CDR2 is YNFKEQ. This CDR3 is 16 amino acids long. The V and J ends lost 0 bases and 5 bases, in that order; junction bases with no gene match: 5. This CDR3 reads CASSQDVASGRDTQYF. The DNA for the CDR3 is TGTGCCAGCAGCCAAGATGTGGCTAGCGGGAGAGATACGCAGTATTTT.

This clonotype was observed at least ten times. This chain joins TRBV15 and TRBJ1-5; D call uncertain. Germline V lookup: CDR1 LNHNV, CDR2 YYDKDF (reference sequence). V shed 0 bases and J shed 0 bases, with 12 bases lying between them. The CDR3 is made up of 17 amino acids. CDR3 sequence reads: CATSRDFQPDSNQPQHF. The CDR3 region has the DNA TGTGCCACCAGCAGAGATTTCCAGCCAGATAGCAATCAGCCCCAGCATTTT.

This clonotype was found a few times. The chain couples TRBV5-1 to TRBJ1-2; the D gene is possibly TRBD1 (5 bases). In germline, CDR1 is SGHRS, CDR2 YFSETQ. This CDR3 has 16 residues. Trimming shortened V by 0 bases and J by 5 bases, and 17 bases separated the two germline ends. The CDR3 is CASSLGGLSSSYGYTF. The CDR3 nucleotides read TGCGCCAGCAGCTTGGGGGGCTTATCGTCTTCATATGGCTACACCTTC.

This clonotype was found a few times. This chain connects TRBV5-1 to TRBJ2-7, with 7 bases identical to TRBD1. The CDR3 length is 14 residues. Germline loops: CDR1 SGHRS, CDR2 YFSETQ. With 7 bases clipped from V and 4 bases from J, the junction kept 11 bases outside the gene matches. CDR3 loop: CASGLRDRVYEQYF. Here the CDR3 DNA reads TGCGCCAGCGGGCTCCGGGACAGAGTTTACGAGCAGTACTTC. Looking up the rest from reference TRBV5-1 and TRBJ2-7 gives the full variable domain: KAGVTQTPRYLIKTRGQQVTLSCSPISGHRSVSWYQQTPGQGLQFLFEYFSETQRNKGNFPGRFSGRQFSNSRSEMNVSTLELGDSALYLCASGLRDRVYEQYFGPGTRLTVT.

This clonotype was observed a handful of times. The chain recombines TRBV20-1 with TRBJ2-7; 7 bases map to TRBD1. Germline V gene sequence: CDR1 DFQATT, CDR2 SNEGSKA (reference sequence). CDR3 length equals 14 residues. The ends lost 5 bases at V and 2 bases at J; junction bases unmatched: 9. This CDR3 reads CSAYRGISPYEQYF. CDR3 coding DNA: TGCAGTGCTTACAGGGGCATATCCCCCTACGAGCAGTACTTC.

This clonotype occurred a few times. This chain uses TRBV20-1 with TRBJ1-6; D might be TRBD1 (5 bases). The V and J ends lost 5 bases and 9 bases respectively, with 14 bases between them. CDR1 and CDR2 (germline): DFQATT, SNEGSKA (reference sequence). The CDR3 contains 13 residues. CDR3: CSAGAGLGSPLHF. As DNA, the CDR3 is TGCAGTGCTGGGGCAGGGCTGGGTTCACCCCTCCACTTT.

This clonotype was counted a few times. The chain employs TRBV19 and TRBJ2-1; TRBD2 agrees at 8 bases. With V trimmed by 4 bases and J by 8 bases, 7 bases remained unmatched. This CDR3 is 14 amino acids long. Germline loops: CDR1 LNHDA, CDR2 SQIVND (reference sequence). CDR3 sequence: CASSRSGRFDEQFF. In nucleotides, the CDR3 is TGTGCCAGTAGTAGGAGCGGGAGATTCGATGAGCAGTTCTTC.

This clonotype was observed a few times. The CDR3 protein is CASSMYRGAQPQHF. CDR3 nucleotide sequence: TGTGCCAGCAGTATGTACAGGGGAGCTCAGCCCCAGCATTTT. The rearrangement joins TRBV6-2 or TRBV6-3 to TRBJ1-5; TRBD1 matches at 7 bases. CDR1 is MNHEY, CDR2 SVGEGT, per germline. This CDR3 has 14 amino acids. The V segment lost 5 bases and the J segment 6 bases; nucleotides outside the gene matches: 7.

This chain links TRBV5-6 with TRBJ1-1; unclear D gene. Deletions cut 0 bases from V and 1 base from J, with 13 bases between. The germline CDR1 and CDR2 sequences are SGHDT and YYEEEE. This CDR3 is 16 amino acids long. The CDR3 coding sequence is TGTGCCAGCAGCTTGGGATGGCAACCCACGAACACTGAAGCTTTCTTT. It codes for CASSLGWQPTNTEAFF.

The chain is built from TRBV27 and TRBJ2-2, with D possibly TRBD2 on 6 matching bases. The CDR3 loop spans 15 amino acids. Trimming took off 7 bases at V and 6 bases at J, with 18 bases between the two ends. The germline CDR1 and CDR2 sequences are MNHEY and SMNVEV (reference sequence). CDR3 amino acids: CASTRGGNRPGELFF. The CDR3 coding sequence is TGTGCCAGCACCCGTGGGGGGAATCGCCCCGGGGAGCTGTTTTTT.

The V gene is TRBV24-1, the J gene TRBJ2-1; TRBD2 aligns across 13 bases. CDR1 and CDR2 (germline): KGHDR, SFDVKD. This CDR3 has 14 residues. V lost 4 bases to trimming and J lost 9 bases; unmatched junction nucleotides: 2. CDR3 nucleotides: TGTGCCACCAGTGAAACTAGCGGGGGGGTTGAGCAGTTCTTC. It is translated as CATSETSGGVEQFF.

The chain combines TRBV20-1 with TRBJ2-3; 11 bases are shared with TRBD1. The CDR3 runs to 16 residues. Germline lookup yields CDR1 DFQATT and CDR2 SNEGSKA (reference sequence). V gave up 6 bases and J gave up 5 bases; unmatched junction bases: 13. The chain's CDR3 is CSADSPGQGVRDTQYF. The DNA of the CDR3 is TGCAGTGCGGATAGTCCGGGACAGGGGGTGCGAGATACGCAGTATTTT.

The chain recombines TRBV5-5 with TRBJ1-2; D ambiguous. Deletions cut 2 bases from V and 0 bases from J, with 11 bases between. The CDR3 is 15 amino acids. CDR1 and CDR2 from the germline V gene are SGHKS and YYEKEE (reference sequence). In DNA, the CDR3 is TGTGCCAGCAGCTTTTGGGGATATACTAACTATGGCTACACCTTC. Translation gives CASSFWGYTNYGYTF.